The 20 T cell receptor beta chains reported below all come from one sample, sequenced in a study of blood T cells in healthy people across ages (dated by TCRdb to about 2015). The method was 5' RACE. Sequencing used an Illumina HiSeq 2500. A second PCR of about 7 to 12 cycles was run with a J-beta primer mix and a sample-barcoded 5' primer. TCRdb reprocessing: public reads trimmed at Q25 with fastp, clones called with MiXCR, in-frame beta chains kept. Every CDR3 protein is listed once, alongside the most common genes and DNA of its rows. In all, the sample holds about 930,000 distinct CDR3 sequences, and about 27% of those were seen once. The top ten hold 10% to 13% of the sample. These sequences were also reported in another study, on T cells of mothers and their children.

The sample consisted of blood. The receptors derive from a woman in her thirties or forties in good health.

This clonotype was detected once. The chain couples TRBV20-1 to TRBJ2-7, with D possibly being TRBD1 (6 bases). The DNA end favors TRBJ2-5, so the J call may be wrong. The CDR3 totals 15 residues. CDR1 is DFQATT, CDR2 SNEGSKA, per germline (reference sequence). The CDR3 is CSARTARGPWETQYF. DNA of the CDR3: TGCAGTGCTAGAACCGCCAGGGGTCCTTGGGAGACCCAGTACTTC.

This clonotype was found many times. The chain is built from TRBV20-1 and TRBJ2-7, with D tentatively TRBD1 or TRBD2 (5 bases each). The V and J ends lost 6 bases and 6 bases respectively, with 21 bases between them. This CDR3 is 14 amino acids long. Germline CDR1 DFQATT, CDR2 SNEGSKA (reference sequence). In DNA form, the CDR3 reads TGCAGTGCGCTTACCCGGGACCCCGCGGGCGAGCAGTACTTC. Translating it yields CSALTRDPAGEQYF.

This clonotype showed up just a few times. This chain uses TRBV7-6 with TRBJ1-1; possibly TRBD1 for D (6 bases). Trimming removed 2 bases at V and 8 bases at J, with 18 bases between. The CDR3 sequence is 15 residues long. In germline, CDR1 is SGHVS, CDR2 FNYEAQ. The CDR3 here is CASSLMGQGLPEAFF. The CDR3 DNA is TGTGCCAGCAGCTTAATGGGACAAGGGCTTCCCGAAGCTTTCTTT. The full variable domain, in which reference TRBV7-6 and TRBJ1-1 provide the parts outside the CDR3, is GAGVSQSPRYKVTKRGQDVALRCDPISGHVSLYWYRQALGQGPEFLTYFNYEAQQDKSGLPNDRFSAERPEGSISTLTIQRTEQRDSAMYRCASSLMGQGLPEAFFGQGTRLTVV.

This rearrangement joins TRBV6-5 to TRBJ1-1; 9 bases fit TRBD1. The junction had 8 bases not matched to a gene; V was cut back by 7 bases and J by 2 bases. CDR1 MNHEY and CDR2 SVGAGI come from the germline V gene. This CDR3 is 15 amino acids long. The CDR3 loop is CASKTRDRVNTEAFF. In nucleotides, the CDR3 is TGTGCCAGCAAGACCCGGGACAGGGTAAACACTGAAGCTTTCTTT.

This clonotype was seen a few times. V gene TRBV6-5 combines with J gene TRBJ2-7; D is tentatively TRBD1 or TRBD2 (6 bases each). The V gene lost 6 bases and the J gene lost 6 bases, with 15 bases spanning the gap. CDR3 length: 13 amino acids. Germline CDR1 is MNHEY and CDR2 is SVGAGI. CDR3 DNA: TGTGCCAGCAGCCGACGAGGGGGGCTCGAGCAGTACTTC. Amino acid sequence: CASSRRGGLEQYF.

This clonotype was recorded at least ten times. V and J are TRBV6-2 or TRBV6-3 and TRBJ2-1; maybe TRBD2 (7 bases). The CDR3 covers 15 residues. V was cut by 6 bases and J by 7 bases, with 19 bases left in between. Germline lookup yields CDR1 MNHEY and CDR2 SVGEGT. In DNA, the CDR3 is TGTGCCAGCAGCGAGAGGGGGGGCCTTAGGAATGAGCAGTTCTTC. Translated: CASSERGGLRNEQFF.

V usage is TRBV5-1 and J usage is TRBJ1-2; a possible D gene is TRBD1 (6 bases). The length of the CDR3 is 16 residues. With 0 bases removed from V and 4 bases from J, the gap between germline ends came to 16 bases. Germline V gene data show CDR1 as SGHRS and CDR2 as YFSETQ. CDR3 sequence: CASSLAGSGAGYGYTF. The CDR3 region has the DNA TGCGCCAGCAGCTTGGCAGGATCAGGGGCGGGCTATGGCTACACCTTC.

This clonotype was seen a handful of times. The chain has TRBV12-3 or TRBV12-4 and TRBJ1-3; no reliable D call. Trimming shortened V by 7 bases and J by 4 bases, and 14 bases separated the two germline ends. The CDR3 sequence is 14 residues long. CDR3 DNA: TGTGCCAGCACCCCGATAGCATCAGGAAACACCATATATTTT. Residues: CASTPIASGNTIYF.

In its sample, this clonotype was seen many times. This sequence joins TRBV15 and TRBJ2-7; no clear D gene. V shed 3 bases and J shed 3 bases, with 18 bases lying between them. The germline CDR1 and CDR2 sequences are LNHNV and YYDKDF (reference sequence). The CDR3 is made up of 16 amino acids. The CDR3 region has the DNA TGTGCCACCAGCAGGCCTTCGGGCAGTTTCTACTACGAGCAGTACTTC. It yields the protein CATSRPSGSFYYEQYF.

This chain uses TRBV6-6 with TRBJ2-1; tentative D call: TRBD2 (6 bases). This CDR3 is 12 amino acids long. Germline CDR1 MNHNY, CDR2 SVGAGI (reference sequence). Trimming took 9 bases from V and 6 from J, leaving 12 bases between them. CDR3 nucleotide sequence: TGTGCCAGTTGTGCAGCGGGCAATGAGCAGTTCTTC. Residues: CASCAAGNEQFF.

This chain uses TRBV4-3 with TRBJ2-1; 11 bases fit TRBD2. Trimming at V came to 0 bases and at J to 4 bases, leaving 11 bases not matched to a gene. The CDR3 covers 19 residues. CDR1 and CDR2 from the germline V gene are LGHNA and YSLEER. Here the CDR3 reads CASSQEFSGGALLYNEQFF. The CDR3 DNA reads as TGCGCCAGCAGCCAAGAGTTTAGCGGGGGGGCCTTACTTTACAATGAGCAGTTCTTC.

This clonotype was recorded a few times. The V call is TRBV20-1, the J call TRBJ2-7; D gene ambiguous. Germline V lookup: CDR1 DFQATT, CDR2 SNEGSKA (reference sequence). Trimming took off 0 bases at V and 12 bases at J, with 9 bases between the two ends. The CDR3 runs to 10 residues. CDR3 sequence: CSARDLVMYF. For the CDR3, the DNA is TGCAGTGCTAGAGATCTCGTCATGTACTTC.

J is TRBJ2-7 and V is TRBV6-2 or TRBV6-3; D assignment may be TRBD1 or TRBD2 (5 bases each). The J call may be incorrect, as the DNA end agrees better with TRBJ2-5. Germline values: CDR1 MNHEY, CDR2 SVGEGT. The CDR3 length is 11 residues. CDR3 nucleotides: TGTGCCAGCACCGCGAGGGGGACCCAGTACTTC. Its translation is CASTARGTQYF.

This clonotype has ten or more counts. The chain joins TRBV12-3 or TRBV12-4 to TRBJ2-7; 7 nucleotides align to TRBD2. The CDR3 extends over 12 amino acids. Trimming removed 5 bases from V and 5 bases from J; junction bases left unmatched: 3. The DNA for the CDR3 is TGTGCCAGCAGTGTGGGGACTAACGAGCAGTACTTC. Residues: CASSVGTNEQYF.

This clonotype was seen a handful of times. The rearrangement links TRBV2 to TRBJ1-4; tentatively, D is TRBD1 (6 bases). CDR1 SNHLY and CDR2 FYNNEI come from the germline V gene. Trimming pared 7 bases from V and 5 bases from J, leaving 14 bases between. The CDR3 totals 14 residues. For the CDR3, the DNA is TGTGCCAGCATCCTGGGGGCGGAAAATGAAAAACTGTTTTTT. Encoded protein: CASILGAENEKLFF.

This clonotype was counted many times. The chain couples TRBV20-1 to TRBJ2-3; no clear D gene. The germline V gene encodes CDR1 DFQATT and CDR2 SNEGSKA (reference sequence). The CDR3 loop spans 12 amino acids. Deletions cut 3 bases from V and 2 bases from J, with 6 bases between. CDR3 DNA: TGCAGTGCTAGTATCGACACAGATACGCAGTATTTT. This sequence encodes CSASIDTDTQYF.

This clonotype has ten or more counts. The DNA for the CDR3 is TGTGCCAGCAGCATCACAGTGAACACTGAAGCTTTCTTT. Translating it yields CASSITVNTEAFF. The V gene is TRBV9, the J gene TRBJ1-1; the D is unclear. V shed 4 bases and J shed 0 bases, with 7 bases lying between them. The CDR3 is 13 amino acids. CDR1 is SGDLS, CDR2 YYNGEE, per germline.

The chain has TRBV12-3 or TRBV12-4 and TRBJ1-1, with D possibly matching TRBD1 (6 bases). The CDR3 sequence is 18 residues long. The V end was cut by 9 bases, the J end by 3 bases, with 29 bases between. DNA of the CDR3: TGTGCCAGTAGGACAGACCAATTTTTTCAGAATTATGACACTGAAGCTTTCTTT. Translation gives CASRTDQFFQNYDTEAFF.

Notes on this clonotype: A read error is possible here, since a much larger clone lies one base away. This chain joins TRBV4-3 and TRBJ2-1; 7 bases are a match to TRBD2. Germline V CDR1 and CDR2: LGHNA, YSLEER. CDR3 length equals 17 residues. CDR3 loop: CASSQVLAKSSHNEQFF. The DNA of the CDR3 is TGCGCCAGCAGCCAAGTACTAGCGAAGAGCTCCCACAATGAGCAGTTCTTC.

The CDR3 bases are TGTGCCAGCAGCTTGACGATGGGACAAGCAGCTTTCTTT. The encoded protein is CASSLTMGQAAFF. This chain joins TRBV5-6 and TRBJ1-1, with D possibly TRBD1 on 6 matching bases. Germline CDR1 SGHDT, CDR2 YYEEEE. The CDR3 has 13 amino acids. Deletions cut 1 base from V and 10 bases from J, with 14 bases between.